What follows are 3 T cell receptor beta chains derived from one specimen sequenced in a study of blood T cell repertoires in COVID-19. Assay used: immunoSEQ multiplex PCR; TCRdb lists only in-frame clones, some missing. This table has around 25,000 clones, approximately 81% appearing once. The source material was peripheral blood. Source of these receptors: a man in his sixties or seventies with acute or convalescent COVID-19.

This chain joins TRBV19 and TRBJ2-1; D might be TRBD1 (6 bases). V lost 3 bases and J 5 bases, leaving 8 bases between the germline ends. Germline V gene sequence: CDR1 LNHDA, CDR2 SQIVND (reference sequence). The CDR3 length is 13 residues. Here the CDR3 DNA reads TGTGCCAGTAGTATGAACAGGGACAATGAGCAGTTCTTC. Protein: CASSMNRDNEQFF.

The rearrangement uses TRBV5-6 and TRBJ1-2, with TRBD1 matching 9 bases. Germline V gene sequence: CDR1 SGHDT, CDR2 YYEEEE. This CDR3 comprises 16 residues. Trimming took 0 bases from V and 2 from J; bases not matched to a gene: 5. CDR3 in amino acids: CASSLAADRGNYGYTF. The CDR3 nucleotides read TGTGCCAGCAGCTTGGCCGCGGACAGGGGAAACTATGGCTACACCTTC.

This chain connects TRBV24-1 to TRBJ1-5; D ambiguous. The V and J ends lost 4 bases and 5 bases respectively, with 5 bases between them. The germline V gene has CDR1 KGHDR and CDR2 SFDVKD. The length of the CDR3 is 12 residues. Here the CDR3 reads CATSETDQPQHF. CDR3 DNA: TGTGCCACCAGTGAAACAGATCAGCCCCAGCATTTT.